The 20 T cell receptor beta chains given below trace back to one sample, sequenced in a study of T cells in localized non-small cell lung cancer. Some clones are missing from TCRdb's copy, which holds only in-frame ones; the method was immunoSEQ multiplex PCR. In the table there are tens of thousands of clones, about nine tenths of which are singletons. The material was peripheral blood mononuclear cells, obtained before any cancer treatment. The receptors originated from a male donor older than 55 with stage II lung adenocarcinoma.

The chain links TRBV9 to TRBJ2-3; D is possibly TRBD2 (6 bases). CDR3 length: 16 residues. The V end lost 0 bases, the J end lost 0 bases, and 11 bases lay between the germline ends. Germline loops: CDR1 SGDLS, CDR2 YYNGEE. CDR3 in DNA: TGTGCCAGCAGCGTAGACGTGGGAGGCAGCACAGATACGCAGTATTTT. Its translation: CASSVDVGGSTDTQYF.

The chain uses TRBV19 and TRBJ1-5; D is perhaps TRBD1 (5 bases). With 9 bases removed from V and 5 bases from J, the gap between germline ends came to 17 bases. Germline CDR1 LNHDA, CDR2 SQIVND (reference sequence). The CDR3 contains 14 residues. CDR3 DNA sequence: TGTGCCAGCCAGCGCAGGGCGGGCGATCAGCCCCAGCATTTT. Encoded protein: CASQRRAGDQPQHF.

The sample holds a few counts of this clone. J is TRBJ1-1 and V is TRBV19; D is undetermined. The CDR3 runs to 13 residues. Trimming stripped 3 bases from V and 1 base from J, with 6 bases between. Germline V CDR1 and CDR2: LNHDA, SQIVND (reference sequence). Here the CDR3 reads CASSILQNTEAFF. CDR3 nucleotide sequence: TGTGCCAGTAGTATTTTACAGAACACTGAAGCTTTCTTT.

V is TRBV5-1 and J is TRBJ2-1; D uncertain. Trimming removed 4 bases from V and 8 bases from J, with 13 bases in between. There are 13 residues in the CDR3. In germline, CDR1 is SGHRS, CDR2 YFSETQ. CDR3 sequence (DNA): TGCGCCAGCAGCCTCGGGCTAGTCGATGAGCAGTTCTTC. Translated: CASSLGLVDEQFF.

This clone was seen once. The chain couples TRBV14 to TRBJ2-7; D possibly uses TRBD1 or TRBD2 (6 bases each). Trimming left V 1 base short and J 12 bases short, with 19 bases between. From germline, CDR1 is SGHDN and CDR2 FVKESK. The length of the CDR3 is 14 residues. The CDR3: CASSQGGATAPRYF. The CDR3 region has the DNA TGTGCCAGCAGCCAAGGGGGGGCCACAGCCCCTCGGTACTTC.

This clone was detected a few times. The chain joins TRBV11-3 to TRBJ1-1; TRBD1 is a possible D gene (5 bases). The CDR3 is made up of 14 amino acids. In germline, CDR1 is SGHNT, CDR2 YENEEA. Trimming removed 3 bases at V and 1 base at J, with 9 bases between. The CDR3 coding sequence is TGTGCCAGCAGCTTTGGGGGGTCGAACACTGAAGCTTTCTTT. Its translation is CASSFGGSNTEAFF.

The chain uses TRBV7-2 and TRBJ2-2, with 13 positions matching TRBD2. J was trimmed by 7 bases and V by 8 bases; bases with no gene match: 4. This CDR3 has 14 amino acids. Germline V gene data show CDR1 as SGHTA and CDR2 as FQGNSA. CDR3 nucleotide sequence: TGTGCCAGCGGGGGACTAGCGGGAATCGGGGAGCTGTTTTTT. Translating it yields CASGGLAGIGELFF.

V gene TRBV19 combines with J gene TRBJ1-1; 7 bases match TRBD1. This CDR3 contains 13 residues. J lost 4 bases, V lost 9 bases, and 8 bases had no gene match. Germline lookup yields CDR1 LNHDA and CDR2 SQIVND (reference sequence). CDR3 DNA sequence: TGTGCCAGCCTGGGACAGTTATCCACTGAAGCTTTCTTT. Its translation: CASLGQLSTEAFF.

This chain links TRBV2 with TRBJ1-1; D is ambiguous. The germline CDR1 and CDR2 sequences are SNHLY and FYNNEI. The V and J ends lost 3 bases and 1 base respectively, with 6 bases between them. This CDR3 spans 13 amino acids. The CDR3 here is CASSDRPNTEAFF. CDR3 DNA sequence: TGTGCCAGCAGTGATCGACCGAACACTGAAGCTTTCTTT. The full variable domain, its missing parts supplied by reference TRBV2 and TRBJ1-1, is EPEVTQTPSHQVTQMGQEVILRCVPISNHLYFYWYRQILGQKVEFLVSFYNNEISEKSEIFDDQFSVERPDGSNFTLKIRSTKLEDSAMYFCASSDRPNTEAFFGQGTRLTVV.

J is TRBJ2-1 and V is TRBV6-6; TRBD2 matches at 13 bases. CDR1 and CDR2 from the germline V gene are MNHNY and SVGAGI (reference sequence). The trim removed 5 bases at V and 8 bases at J, leaving 9 bases unmatched. The CDR3 is 16 residues long. The CDR3 DNA reads as TGTGCCAGCAGTCCCCCCACTAGCGGGAGGGGGCATGAGCAGTTCTTC. Translation: CASSPPTSGRGHEQFF.

V usage is TRBV6-1 and J usage is TRBJ1-5, with 8 bases that match TRBD1. There are 14 residues in the CDR3. The V and J ends lost 2 bases and 9 bases, in that order; junction bases with no gene match: 6. Germline V gene sequence: CDR1 MNHNS, CDR2 SASEGT. In nucleotides, the CDR3 is TGTGCCAGCAGTGAATTAAACACAGGGGGGCCCCAGCATTTT. It codes for CASSELNTGGPQHF.

J is TRBJ2-1 and V is TRBV28, with D uncertain. The V gene's germline CDR1 is MDHEN and CDR2 SYDVKM. The germline V and J ends were trimmed by 5 bases and 6 bases, with 8 bases remaining between them. The CDR3 runs to 12 residues. CDR3 loop: CASSPRANEQFF. The CDR3 coding sequence is TGTGCCAGCAGTCCCCGGGCCAATGAGCAGTTCTTC.

The rearrangement links TRBV7-8 to TRBJ2-5, with 7 nucleotides matching TRBD1. Germline V gene data show CDR1 as SGHVS and CDR2 as FQNEAQ. CDR3 size: 13 residues. Trimming removed 6 bases from V and 2 bases from J; junction bases left unmatched: 3. The CDR3 loop reads CASRTGLQETQYF. In nucleotides, the CDR3 is TGTGCCAGCAGGACAGGGCTACAAGAGACCCAGTACTTC.

The rearrangement joins TRBV6-1 to TRBJ2-4; the match to TRBD2 covers 7 bases. Looked up from germline, CDR1 is MNHNS and CDR2 is SASEGT. This CDR3 comprises 15 residues. The ends lost 1 base at V and 4 bases at J; junction bases unmatched: 4. CDR3 DNA sequence: TGTGCCAGCAGTGAAGGGACTAGTGGGAAAAACATTCAGTACTTC. Protein: CASSEGTSGKNIQYF.

Regarding this clone: One end of the junction is discordant with germline, which a read error may explain. The rearrangement links TRBV6-5 to TRBJ1-2; D remains unclear. Germline values: CDR1 MNHEY, CDR2 SVGAGI. This CDR3 is 14 amino acids long. The CDR3 DNA sequence: TGTGCCAGCAGCCGCGTCCAGGCTAAGTATGGCTACACCTTC. Translating gives CASSRVQAKYGYTF.

The J gene is TRBJ1-2, the V gene TRBV9, with 9 bases that match TRBD1. Germline loops: CDR1 SGDLS, CDR2 YYNGEE. The junction had 3 bases not matched to a gene; V was cut back by 3 bases and J by 0 bases. The CDR3 contains 15 residues. CDR3 amino acids: CASSDRGLTNYGYTF. CDR3 DNA sequence: TGTGCCAGCAGCGACAGGGGGCTAACTAACTATGGCTACACCTTC.

This clone is categorized as large. The chain combines TRBV14 with TRBJ2-4; D is uncertain. The CDR3 contains 13 residues. Trimming removed 1 base at V and 6 bases at J, with 7 bases between. Germline CDR1 SGHDN, CDR2 FVKESK. CDR3 region: CASSQAWGNIQYF. For the CDR3, the DNA is TGTGCCAGCAGCCAAGCGTGGGGAAACATTCAGTACTTC.

This chain joins TRBV15 and TRBJ2-7, with 10 bases fitting TRBD1. The ends lost 1 base at V and 2 bases at J; junction bases unmatched: 8. The CDR3 contains 17 residues. Germline-derived CDR1 and CDR2 are LNHNV and YYDKDF (reference sequence). The CDR3 nucleotides read TGTGCCACCAGCAGAGGGGGACAGGGGATTCGGGCCTACGAGCAGTACTTC. Translation: CATSRGGQGIRAYEQYF.

This clone was counted a single time. The chain combines TRBV6-5 with TRBJ1-5, with D perhaps TRBD1 (6 bases). Germline V gene data show CDR1 as MNHEY and CDR2 as SVGAGI. The CDR3 is made up of 15 amino acids. The germline V and J ends were trimmed by 6 bases and 5 bases, with 17 bases remaining between them. CDR3 nucleotides: TGTGCCAGCAGACCCAAGAGGGGGGTCCATCAGCCCCAGCATTTT. Translating gives CASRPKRGVHQPQHF.

This chain uses TRBV25-1 with TRBJ1-1, with no clear D. CDR3 size: 18 residues. CDR1 and CDR2 from the germline V gene are MGHDK and SYGVNS. Between the trimmed V and J ends, which lost 2 bases and 2 bases, there was a span of 21 bases. This chain's CDR3 is CASSEEITPAYQNTEAFF. CDR3 bases: TGTGCCAGCAGTGAAGAAATCACGCCGGCCTACCAAAACACTGAAGCTTTCTTT.